Shown below are 19 T cell receptor beta chains from a single sample sequenced in a study of cytomegalovirus exposure and HLA in healthy donors. PCR amplification relied on 60 Vbeta primers (plus 13 Jbeta primers). TCRdb keeps only in-frame clones here, not all; method: immunoSEQ multiplex PCR. The profile shows approximately 91,000 clones, approximately 80% of them singletons. The sequenced material came from PBMCs. Receptor source: a human donor in good health.

The genes are TRBV14 and TRBJ2-1; TRBD2 aligns across 8 bases. The CDR3 runs to 14 residues. Per the germline V gene, CDR1 is SGHDN and CDR2 is FVKESK. With 3 bases clipped from V and 10 bases from J, the junction kept 8 bases outside the gene matches. This CDR3 is CASSQGLGPREQFF. In nucleotides, the CDR3 is TGTGCCAGCAGCCAGGGACTAGGCCCCCGAGAGCAGTTCTTC. Full variable domain (rest looked up from reference TRBV14 and TRBJ2-1): EAGVTQFPSHSVIEKGQTVTLRCDPISGHDNLYWYRRVMGKEIKFLLHFVKESKQDESGMPNNRFLAERTGGTYSTLKVQPAELEDSGVYFCASSQGLGPREQFFGPGTRLTVL.

This clone was recorded once. This rearrangement joins TRBV29-1 to TRBJ1-2; D possibly corresponds to TRBD1 (5 bases). V was cut by 4 bases and J by 5 bases, with 11 bases left in between. The CDR3 has 12 amino acids. Germline V CDR1 and CDR2: SQVTM, ANQGSEA. CDR3 in amino acids: CSVGTPNYGYTF. CDR3 sequence (DNA): TGCAGCGTTGGGACACCCAATTATGGCTACACCTTC.

CDR3 DNA sequence: TGCGCCAGCAGCGTAGGACACGGGGGGAATTCACCCCTCCACTTT. Protein: CASSVGHGGNSPLHF. This chain joins TRBV5-1 and TRBJ1-6, with D maybe TRBD1 (5 bases). V dropped 4 bases and J dropped 7 bases, with 15 bases sitting between them. CDR3 length: 15 residues. The V gene's germline CDR1 is SGHRS and CDR2 YFSETQ.

This clone has a single count. The chain joins TRBV6-1 to TRBJ2-2; 7 bases are a match to TRBD2. Germline CDR1 MNHNS, CDR2 SASEGT. The ends lost 1 base at V and 2 bases at J; junction bases unmatched: 7. The CDR3 has 17 residues. This chain's CDR3 is CASSEVGGGFNTGELFF. The CDR3 DNA sequence: TGTGCCAGCAGTGAAGTCGGGGGAGGGTTTAACACCGGGGAGCTGTTTTTT.

The genes are TRBV7-2 and TRBJ2-7; no firm D call. CDR1 SGHTA and CDR2 FQGNSA come from the germline V gene. Deletions cut 3 bases from V and 2 bases from J, with 5 bases between. The CDR3 is made up of 12 amino acids. CDR3: CASSFTAYEQYF. The CDR3 region has the DNA TGTGCCAGCAGCTTCACAGCCTACGAGCAGTACTTC. Variable domain in full (rest from reference TRBV7-2 and TRBJ2-7): GAGVSQSPSNKVTEKGKDVELRCDPISGHTALYWYRQSLGQGLEFLIYFQGNSAPDKSGLPSDRFSAERTGGSVSTLTIQRTQQEDSAVYLCASSFTAYEQYFGPGTRLTVT.

The chain recombines TRBV2 with TRBJ1-1; 7 nucleotides agree with TRBD1. CDR3 length: 16 amino acids. Germline V CDR1 and CDR2: SNHLY, FYNNEI. The V gene end was trimmed by 7 bases and the J gene end by 4 bases; junction bases not matched to a gene: 15. The CDR3 here is CASTVTDRPLGTEAFF. CDR3 coding DNA: TGTGCCAGCACCGTCACGGACAGGCCCTTGGGCACTGAAGCTTTCTTT. The entire variable domain, with the rest obtained from reference TRBV2 and TRBJ1-1, is as follows: EPEVTQTPSHQVTQMGQEVILRCVPISNHLYFYWYRQILGQKVEFLVSFYNNEISEKSEIFDDQFSVERPDGSNFTLKIRSTKLEDSAMYFCASTVTDRPLGTEAFFGQGTRLTVV.

This chain connects TRBV19 to TRBJ2-3; 9 nucleotides line up with TRBD2. J lost 5 bases, V lost 4 bases, and 4 bases had no gene match. This CDR3 comprises 14 residues. Germline-derived CDR1 and CDR2 are LNHDA and SQIVND (reference sequence). Written as DNA, the CDR3 is TGTGCCAGTAGTACCCAAGCGGGGGGAGATACGCAGTATTTT. It specifies CASSTQAGGDTQYF.

The rearrangement uses TRBV9 and TRBJ1-2; 7 bases match TRBD1. The CDR3 is 14 residues long. With 1 base clipped from V and 4 bases from J, the junction kept 4 bases outside the gene matches. Germline-derived CDR1 and CDR2 are SGDLS and YYNGEE. The CDR3 bases are TGTGCCAGCAGCGTACAAGGGGGCTTCTATGGCTACACCTTC. Translating gives CASSVQGGFYGYTF.

The rearrangement links TRBV18 to TRBJ1-5; 8 bases fit TRBD1. Trimming at V came to 4 bases and at J to 12 bases, leaving 11 bases not matched to a gene. This CDR3 contains 14 residues. Per the germline V gene, CDR1 is KGHSH and CDR2 is LQKENI. CDR3 bases: TGTGCCAGCTCACGACGGGCGGACAGGGACCTCCAGCATTTT. As protein: CASSRRADRDLQHF. The variable domain in full, completed from reference TRBV18 and TRBJ1-5, reads NAGVMQNPRHLVRRRGQEARLRCSPMKGHSHVYWYRQLPEEGLKFMVYLQKENIIDESGMPKERFSAEFPKEGPSILRIQQVVRGDSAAYFCASSRRADRDLQHFGDGTRLSIL.

This clone was found a few times. V gene TRBV5-4 combines with J gene TRBJ2-1; 14 nucleotides align to TRBD2. CDR3 size: 15 residues. Looked up from germline, CDR1 is SGHNT and CDR2 is YYREEE (reference sequence). V lost 7 bases to trimming and J lost 7 bases; unmatched junction nucleotides: 7. The CDR3 DNA follows: TGTGCCAGCGGCCCGGGACTAGCGGGAGTGAATGAGCAGTTCTTC. Amino acid sequence: CASGPGLAGVNEQFF.

J is TRBJ1-1 and V is TRBV27; D not certain. V was clipped by 5 bases and J by 1 base, with 20 bases between them. This CDR3 has 17 amino acids. CDR1 is MNHEY and CDR2 is SMNVEV in the germline V gene (reference sequence). The CDR3, as DNA: TGTGCCAGCAGTCTCAATACCCTTGGGCATGGGAACACTGAAGCTTTCTTT. This sequence encodes CASSLNTLGHGNTEAFF.

This clone was found a few times. V gene TRBV7-9 combines with J gene TRBJ1-2, with a weak D call TRBD1 (5 bases). The germline V gene encodes CDR1 SEHNR and CDR2 FQNEAQ (reference sequence). This CDR3 contains 13 residues. V was pared by 5 bases and J by 6 bases, with 13 bases between. DNA for the CDR3: TGTGCCAGCAGCCCCCTGGGGGAGGATGGCTACACCTTC. It yields the protein CASSPLGEDGYTF.

The rearrangement links TRBV7-2 to TRBJ1-5, with D possibly matching TRBD1 (6 bases). V was clipped by 1 base and J by 7 bases, with 14 bases between them. Germline CDR1 and CDR2: SGHTA and FQGNSA. The CDR3 loop spans 15 amino acids. CDR3: CASSLGRGQGQPQHF. CDR3 bases: TGTGCCAGCAGCTTAGGCAGGGGACAAGGCCAGCCCCAGCATTTT. The full variable domain, its missing parts supplied by reference TRBV7-2 and TRBJ1-5, is GAGVSQSPSNKVTEKGKDVELRCDPISGHTALYWYRQSLGQGLEFLIYFQGNSAPDKSGLPSDRFSAERTGGSVSTLTIQRTQQEDSAVYLCASSLGRGQGQPQHFGDGTRLSIL.

This clone was recorded once. The chain combines TRBV6-4 with TRBJ1-1; the D gene is possibly TRBD1 (6 bases). This CDR3 has 13 amino acids. CDR1 is MRHNA, CDR2 SNTAGT, per germline. V lost 9 bases to trimming and J lost 6 bases, with 17 bases between them. The CDR3 sequence: CASRVEGGSEAFF. CDR3 sequence (DNA): TGTGCCAGTAGGGTCGAGGGGGGGTCTGAAGCTTTCTTT.

On this clone: One junction end disagrees with the germline gene, perhaps due to a read error. The chain has TRBV6-1 and TRBJ2-1, with unresolved D. Germline CDR1 and CDR2: MNHNS and SASEGT. The CDR3 contains 13 residues. The CDR3 DNA reads TGTGCCAGCAGTGAATCGATCTTTACAGCACGCGTCTTC. It is translated as CASSESIFTARVF.

The gene calls are TRBV19 and TRBJ1-2; 8 nucleotides agree with TRBD1. Per the germline V gene, CDR1 is LNHDA and CDR2 is SQIVND (reference sequence). V lost 6 bases, J lost 3 bases, and 6 bases stayed unmatched. The CDR3 is 14 residues long. CDR3 nucleotides: TGTGCCAGTAGCCCGACAGGGGTCGACTATGGCTACACCTTC. Its protein is CASSPTGVDYGYTF.

V usage is TRBV5-1 and J usage is TRBJ2-5, with 7 bases fitting TRBD1. The CDR3 is made up of 14 amino acids. J lost 2 bases, V lost 4 bases, and 5 bases had no gene match. Germline-derived CDR1 and CDR2 are SGHRS and YFSETQ. The CDR3 DNA is TGCGCCAGCAGCCAGGACAGGTTACAAGAGACCCAGTACTTC. It is translated as CASSQDRLQETQYF.

The V gene is TRBV9, the J gene TRBJ2-1; the D is unclear. This CDR3 is built from 16 residues. V lost 0 bases and J 5 bases, leaving 15 bases between the germline ends. Per the germline V gene, CDR1 is SGDLS and CDR2 is YYNGEE. The CDR3 sequence is CASSVDLSTSDNEQFF. CDR3 sequence (DNA): TGTGCCAGCAGCGTAGATTTGTCTACCTCTGACAATGAGCAGTTCTTC.

The chain carries TRBV4-1 and TRBJ1-6, with a possible D match to TRBD1 (5 bases). Germline CDR1 reads MGHRA; CDR2 reads YSYEKL. The V and J ends lost 2 bases and 7 bases respectively, with 9 bases between them. The CDR3 length is 14 residues. CDR3 sequence (DNA): TGCGCCAGCAGCCAACGGGGGTGGAATTCACCCCTCCACTTT. Translating gives CASSQRGWNSPLHF.